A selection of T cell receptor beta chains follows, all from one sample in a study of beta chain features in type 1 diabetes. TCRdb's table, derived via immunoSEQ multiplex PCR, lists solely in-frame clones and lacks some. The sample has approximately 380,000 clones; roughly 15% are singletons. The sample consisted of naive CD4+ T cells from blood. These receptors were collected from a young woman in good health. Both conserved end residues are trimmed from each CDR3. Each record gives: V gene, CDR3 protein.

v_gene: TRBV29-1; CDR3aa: SVGLRLGEKLF
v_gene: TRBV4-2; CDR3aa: ASSQDMDRWNYGYT
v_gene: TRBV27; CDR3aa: ASRTGGANYGYT
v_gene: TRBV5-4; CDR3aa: ASSFPHTYEQY
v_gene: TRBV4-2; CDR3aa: ASSQSTGSLNIQY
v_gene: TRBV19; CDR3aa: ASSASGQGPYEQY
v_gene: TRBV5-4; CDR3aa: ASSLVDSIYGYT
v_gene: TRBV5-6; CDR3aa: ASSLDSYNEQF
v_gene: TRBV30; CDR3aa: AWGQASDQPQH
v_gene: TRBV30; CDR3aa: AWARRGSGTDTQY
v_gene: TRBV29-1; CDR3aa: SVETDRVNTQY
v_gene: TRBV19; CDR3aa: ASSGRLAKNIQY
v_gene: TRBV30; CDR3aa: AWGGQPVGTQH
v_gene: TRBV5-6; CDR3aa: ASSLRGSTDTQY
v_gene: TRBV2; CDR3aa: ASSETGGRTEAF
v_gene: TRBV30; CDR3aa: AWSTGAEAF
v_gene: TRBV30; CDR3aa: AWDRGPRYTEAF
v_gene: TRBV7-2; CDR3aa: ASSRGNRGGEKLF
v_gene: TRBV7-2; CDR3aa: ASSSGEGAQTQY
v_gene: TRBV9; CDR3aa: ASSVGALSYNEQF
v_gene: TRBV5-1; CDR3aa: ASSGRAGGRTDTQY
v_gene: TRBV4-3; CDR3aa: ASSQRTSDNNEQF
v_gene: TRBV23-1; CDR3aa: ASSQTAGGQETQY
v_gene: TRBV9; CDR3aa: ASSVGSVMETQY
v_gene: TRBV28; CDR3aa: ATSPPGQGGFGYT
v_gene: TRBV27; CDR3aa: ASSRLNTGELF
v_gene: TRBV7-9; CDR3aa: ASRNHYAGHQY
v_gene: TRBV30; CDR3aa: AWGGTGGSYEQY
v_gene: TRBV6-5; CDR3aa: ASRKQGTYEQY
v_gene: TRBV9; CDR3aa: ASSVGAGVGTDTQY
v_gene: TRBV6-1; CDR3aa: ASSPKRGSSYEQY
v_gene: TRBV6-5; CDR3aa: ASRPLDRGEKLF
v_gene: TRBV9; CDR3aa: ASSVAGLPMHEQF
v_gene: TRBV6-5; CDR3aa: ASSWSGRDTQY
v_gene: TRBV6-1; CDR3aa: ASSTTGVTNEKLF
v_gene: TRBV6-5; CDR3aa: ASTSPGQVYEQY
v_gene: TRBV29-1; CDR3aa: SVELGSQETQY
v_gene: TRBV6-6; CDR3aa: ASSKGGLGMNTEAF
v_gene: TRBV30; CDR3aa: AWSTGTGAAEQY
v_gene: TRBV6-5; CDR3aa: ASSYSRWGRSGTQY
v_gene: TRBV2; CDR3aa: ASRQRDIYNEQF
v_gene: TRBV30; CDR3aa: AWSAQGSNQPQH
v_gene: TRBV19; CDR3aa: ATSGTSGTDTQY
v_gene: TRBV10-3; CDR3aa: AISQAQGNYGYT
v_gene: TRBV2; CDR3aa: ASSEVQYNEQF
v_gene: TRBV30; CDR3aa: AWSVLAGGQYEQY
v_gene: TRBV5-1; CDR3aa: ASSSPRTGKDEQY
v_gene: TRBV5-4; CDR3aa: ASSLTGEPYNEQF